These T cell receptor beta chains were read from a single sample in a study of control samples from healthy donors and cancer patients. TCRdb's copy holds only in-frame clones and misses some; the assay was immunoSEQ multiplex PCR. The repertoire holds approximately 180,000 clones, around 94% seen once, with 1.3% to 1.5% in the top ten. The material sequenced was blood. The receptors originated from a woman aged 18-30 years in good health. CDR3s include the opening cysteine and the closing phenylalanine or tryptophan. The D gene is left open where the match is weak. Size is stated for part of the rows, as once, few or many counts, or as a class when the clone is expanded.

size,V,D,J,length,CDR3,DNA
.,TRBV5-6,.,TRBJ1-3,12,CASSLVGNTIYF,TGTGCCAGCAGCTTGGTAGGAAACACCATATATTTT
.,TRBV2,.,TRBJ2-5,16,CASNKGLGPVGETQYF,TGTGCCAGCAACAAGGGGTTAGGGCCCGTGGGAGAGACCCAGTACTTC
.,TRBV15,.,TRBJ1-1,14,CATSRDPEGAEAFF,TGTGCCACCAGCAGAGATCCGGAGGGCGCTGAAGCTTTCTTT
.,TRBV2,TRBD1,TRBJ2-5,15,CASRAGTGGRETQYF,TGTGCCAGCAGGGCCGGGACAGGGGGCCGGGAGACCCAGTACTTC
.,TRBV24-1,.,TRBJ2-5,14,CATSDLKDQETQYF,TGTGCCACCAGTGATTTGAAGGATCAAGAGACCCAGTACTTC
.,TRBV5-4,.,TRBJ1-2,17,CASSGGGAGEMPYGYTF,TGTGCCAGCAGCGGGGGCGGGGCAGGGGAAATGCCCTATGGCTACACCTTC
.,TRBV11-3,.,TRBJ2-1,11,CASSLVAEQFF,TGTGCCAGCAGCTTAGTAGCGGAGCAGTTCTTC
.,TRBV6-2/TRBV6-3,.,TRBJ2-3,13,CASGRDSTDTQYF,TGTGCCAGCGGCCGGGATTCCACAGATACGCAGTATTTT
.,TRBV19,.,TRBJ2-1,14,CASSPSQGLHKQFF,TGTGCCAGTAGTCCTAGCCAAGGACTCCACAAGCAGTTCTTC
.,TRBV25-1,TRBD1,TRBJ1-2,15,CASSEFAGTGYGYTF,TGTGCCAGCAGCGAATTTGCCGGGACAGGGTATGGCTACACCTTC
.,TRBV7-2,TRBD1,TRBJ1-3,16,CASSLTVTGPGNTIYF,TGTGCCAGCAGCTTAACCGTGACAGGGCCTGGAAACACCATATATTTT
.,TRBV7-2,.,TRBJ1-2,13,CASSSRGFYGYTF,TGTGCCAGCAGCTCGCGGGGTTTCTATGGCTACACCTTC
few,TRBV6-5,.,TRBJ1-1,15,CASSRSRGWNTEAFF,TGTGCCAGCAGTAGAAGTAGGGGGTGGAACACTGAAGCTTTCTTT
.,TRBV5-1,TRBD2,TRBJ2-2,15,CASNMIAGVTGELFF,TGCGCCAGCAACATGATAGCGGGAGTTACCGGGGAGCTGTTTTTT
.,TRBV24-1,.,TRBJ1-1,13,CATSGSWDTEAFF,TGTGCCACCAGTGGGTCGTGGGACACTGAAGCTTTCTTT
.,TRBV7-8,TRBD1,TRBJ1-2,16,CASSLVGYRGDYGYTF,TGTGCCAGCAGCTTAGTCGGTTACAGGGGAGACTATGGCTACACCTTC
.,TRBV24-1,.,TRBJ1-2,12,CATSDLIGLYTF,TGTGCCACCAGTGATTTGATTGGTCTTTACACCTTC
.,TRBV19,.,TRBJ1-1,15,CASSTPGRANTEAFF,TGTGCCAGTAGTACCCCGGGCAGGGCGAACACTGAAGCTTTCTTT
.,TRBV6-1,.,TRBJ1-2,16,CASSEASGGQGYGYTF,TGTGCCAGCAGTGAAGCAAGCGGAGGGCAGGGCTATGGCTACACCTTC
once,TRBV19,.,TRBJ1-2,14,CASSIGRGPYGYTF,TGTGCCAGTAGTATAGGTCGGGGACCCTATGGCTACACCTTC
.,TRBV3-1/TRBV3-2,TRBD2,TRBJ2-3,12,CATREATDTQYF,TGTGCTACGCGGGAGGCAACAGATACGCAGTATTTT
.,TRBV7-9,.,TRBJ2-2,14,CASSSALPGRELFF,TGTGCCAGCAGCTCAGCTCTACCGGGCCGGGAGCTGTTTTTT
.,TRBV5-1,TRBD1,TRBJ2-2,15,CASSPTGSNTGELFF,TGCGCCAGCAGCCCGACAGGGTCGAACACCGGGGAGCTGTTTTTT
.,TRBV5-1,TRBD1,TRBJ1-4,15,CASSLGQGFGEKLFF,TGCGCCAGCAGCTTGGGACAGGGGTTTGGTGAAAAACTGTTTTTT
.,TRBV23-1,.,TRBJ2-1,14,CASRYGDLYNEQFF,TGCGCCAGCCGCTACGGGGACCTTTACAATGAGCAGTTCTTC
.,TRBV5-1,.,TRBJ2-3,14,CASSRGGATDTQYF,TGCGCCAGCAGTCGAGGGGGGGCAACAGATACGCAGTATTTT
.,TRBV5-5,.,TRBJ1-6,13,CASSTKTGSPLHF,TGTGCCAGCAGCACGAAGACAGGATCACCCCTCCACTTT
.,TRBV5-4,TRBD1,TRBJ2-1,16,CASSLRRTGGPDEQFF,TGTGCCAGCAGCCTCCGGAGGACAGGGGGGCCGGATGAGCAGTTCTTC